What follows describes a single TCR beta chain. These data originate in a study of shared clonotypes between healthy human individuals. CDR1 is LGHNA and CDR2 is YSLEER in the germline V gene. Trimming removed 4 bases at V and 3 bases at J, with 13 bases between. CDR3 length equals 14 residues. The authors distributed each subset's genomic DNA evenly over several immunoSEQ plates. Produced via immunoSEQ multiplex PCR; TCRdb's table is partial and in-frame only. The table has 400,000 to 600,000 clones, about 75% seen once. The donors, all of them Caucasian adults, lived in Nashville, Tennessee. Genomic DNA, for the unsorted samples, came from 75 million to 95 million PBMCs.

This chain links TRBV4-3 with TRBJ2-7; a weak D match, TRBD1 (6 bases). Sequencing used PBMCs. The receptor comes from a woman in her 40s in good health. Some clones in this sample may be carry-over from other donors' samples. For the CDR3, the DNA is TGCGCCAGCAGCCCCCAAGGGGGAAACTACGAGCAGTACTTC. Translation: CASSPQGGNYEQYF.